The rows below give T cell receptor beta chains drawn from one sample of a study of T cells in localized non-small cell lung cancer. Profiled with immunoSEQ multiplex PCR; TCRdb holds only in-frame clones, not every one. The sample lists 78,000 or so clones; roughly four fifths were seen once. The source was peripheral blood, collected before any cancer treatment. Receptor source: a man aged 35-75 years with stage I lung adenocarcinoma. CDR3s include the opening cysteine and the closing phenylalanine or tryptophan. The D gene is left open where the match is weak. Only part of the rows carry a size: once, few, many, or a class if the clone is expanded.

CDR3aa,CDR3nt,j_gene,v_gene,abundance,d_gene,len
CASSLSSAQYF,TGTGCCAGCAGCTTAAGTAGTGCGCAGTATTTT,TRBJ2-3,TRBV7-9,-,-,11
CASSHTGQVMNTEAFF,TGTGCCAGCAGCCACACGGGACAGGTTATGAACACTGAAGCTTTCTTT,TRBJ1-1,TRBV7-2,few,TRBD1,16
CAWSVVTQSTDTQYF,TGTGCCTGGAGTGTTGTGACACAAAGCACAGATACGCAGTATTTT,TRBJ2-3,TRBV30,-,-,15
CASSQGIKGTGEETQYF,TGCGCCAGCAGCCAAGGAATAAAGGGGACAGGCGAAGAGACCCAGTACTTC,TRBJ2-5,TRBV4-1,-,TRBD1,17
CASSLRSSGLSNTEAFF,TGTGCCAGCTCCCTCCGGAGTTCCGGGCTCTCGAACACTGAAGCTTTCTTT,TRBJ1-1,TRBV18,-,-,17
CASSFTGLHNEQFF,TGTGCCAGCAGCTTTACAGGGCTCCACAATGAGCAGTTCTTC,TRBJ2-1,TRBV7-2,-,-,14
CASRLGGSTEAFF,TGTGCCAGCAGGTTAGGGGGTAGCACTGAAGCTTTCTTT,TRBJ1-1,TRBV6-6,-,-,13
CASSFQGRENQPQHF,TGTGCCAGCAGCTTCCAGGGACGGGAGAATCAGCCCCAGCATTTT,TRBJ1-5,TRBV5-6,-,-,15
CASSRTGTGELFF,TGTGCCAGCAGCAGGACTGGGACCGGGGAGCTGTTTTTT,TRBJ2-2,TRBV6-5,-,-,13
CASSSQGEQYF,TGCGCCAGCAGCTCACAGGGAGAGCAGTACTTC,TRBJ2-7,TRBV5-1,-,-,11
CASSRGPTGEAFF,TGTGCCAGCTCTCGCGGCCCTACGGGTGAAGCTTTCTTT,TRBJ1-1,TRBV18,-,-,13
CSVPQGQAAPKQFF,TGCAGCGTTCCCCAGGGACAGGCGGCCCCGAAGCAGTTCTTC,TRBJ2-1,TRBV29-1,-,TRBD1,14
CASSPQAGPTDTQYF,TGTGCCAGCAGTCCACAAGCGGGGCCCACAGATACGCAGTATTTT,TRBJ2-3,TRBV27,-,TRBD2,15
CASSPGRGPKGNEQYF,TGTGCCAGCTCCCCTGGGCGGGGACCCAAAGGCAACGAGCAGTACTTC,TRBJ2-7,TRBV18,-,-,16
CASSPVAGQETQYF,TGTGCCAGCAGCCCTGTAGCAGGGCAAGAGACCCAGTACTTC,TRBJ2-5,TRBV6-5,-,-,14
CASSAGQGFFNSPLHF,TGTGCCAGCAGCGCCGGACAGGGGTTTTTTAATTCACCCCTCCACTTT,TRBJ1-6,TRBV7-9,-,TRBD1,16
CASRRGDTGELFF,TGTGCCAGCCGGAGGGGAGACACCGGGGAGCTGTTTTTT,TRBJ2-2,TRBV11-2,-,-,13
CSARTSGRYNEQFF,TGCAGCGCCAGGACTAGCGGGAGGTACAATGAGCAGTTCTTC,TRBJ2-1,TRBV29-1,-,TRBD2,14
CASSVAPTSGRTEQFF,TGTGCCAGCAGCGTAGCCCCGACTAGCGGGAGAACTGAGCAGTTCTTC,TRBJ2-1,TRBV9,-,TRBD2,16
CASSMDSYYEQYF,TGTGCCAGTAGTATGGACAGTTACTACGAGCAGTACTTC,TRBJ2-7,TRBV19,-,-,13
CASNREGRTEAFF,TGTGCCAGTAACAGGGAAGGAAGGACTGAAGCTTTCTTT,TRBJ1-1,TRBV19,-,-,13
CAWTTGVSAKNIQYF,TGTGCCTGGACAACAGGGGTTTCTGCCAAAAACATTCAGTACTTC,TRBJ2-4,TRBV30,-,TRBD1,15
CASSLVTSGGALEQFF,TGCGCCAGCAGCTTGGTGACTAGCGGGGGGGCCTTGGAGCAGTTCTTC,TRBJ2-1,TRBV5-1,-,TRBD2,16
CASSLGTGGGQPQHF,TGCGCCAGCAGCTTGGGGACAGGGGGAGGACAGCCCCAGCATTTT,TRBJ1-5,TRBV5-1,-,TRBD1,15
CASSTRDRVSNEQFF,TGTGCCAGCAGCACCCGGGACAGGGTGAGCAATGAGCAGTTCTTC,TRBJ2-1,TRBV7-6,-,TRBD1,15